This T cell receptor (beta chain) was found in a study of shared clonotypes between healthy human individuals. In replicate PCRs of sorted subsets, about 220 ng DNA, tens of thousands of T cell genomes, was used. Method: immunoSEQ multiplex PCR; TCRdb's copy keeps in-frame clones and lacks some. Of some 2,100,000 clones in the sample, about 92% were seen once. CD45RO-negative, CCR7-positively selected cells formed the naive CD8 fraction, excluding terminally differentiated effector memory CD45RA+ cells. The sequenced sample consisted of naive CD8+ T cells from PBMCs. This TCR derives from a man younger than 35 in good health. Some clones in this sample may be carry-over from other donors' samples.

The CDR3 sequence is CASSVVSSGNTDTQYF. Here the CDR3 DNA reads TGTGCCAGCAGCGTAGTATCTAGCGGGAACACAGATACGCAGTATTTT. The chain carries TRBV9 and TRBJ2-3; the match to TRBD2 covers 9 bases. V lost 0 bases and J lost 2; bases outside the gene matches: 4. CDR3 length equals 16 residues. Germline lookup yields CDR1 SGDLS and CDR2 YYNGEE.